This is a list of T cell receptor beta chains from one sample in a study of blood T cell repertoires in COVID-19. TCRdb's table, derived via immunoSEQ multiplex PCR, lists solely in-frame clones and lacks some. The sample has some 400,000 clones; 70% to 90% are singletons. The sample consisted of peripheral blood. All receptors come from a woman aged 25 to 39 with COVID-19, enrolled during active disease. The CDR3 runs from the conserved cysteine through the conserved F or W. D genes are given only for firm matches. For some rows the clone size is stated as once, few or many, or as a class when expanded; others skip it.

d_gene,j_gene,abundance,len,v_gene,CDR3aa,CDR3nt
NA,TRBJ1-2,NA,15,TRBV24-1,CATSDSRTSNYGYTF,TGTGCCACCAGTGATTCCCGGACATCTAACTATGGCTACACCTTC
NA,TRBJ1-5,NA,13,TRBV2,CASSARGTQPQHF,TGTGCCAGCAGTGCTAGGGGTACTCAGCCCCAGCATTTT
NA,TRBJ2-1,NA,14,TRBV9,CASSPRGFLDEQFF,TGTGCCAGCAGCCCCCGGGGGTTCCTGGATGAGCAGTTCTTC
TRBD2,TRBJ2-5,NA,15,TRBV7-8,CASSLIASGRETQYF,TGTGCCAGCAGCTTAATAGCTAGCGGGAGGGAGACCCAGTACTTC
NA,TRBJ2-5,NA,13,TRBV9,CASSVDGQETQYF,TGTGCCAGCAGCGTAGACGGGCAAGAGACCCAGTACTTC
NA,TRBJ1-4,once,13,TRBV6-6,CASSYRRGEKLFF,TGTGCCAGCAGTTACCGCAGGGGTGAAAAACTGTTTTTT
TRBD1,TRBJ1-2,NA,15,TRBV30,CAWTRTPGGNYGYTF,TGTGCCTGGACCCGAACCCCAGGGGGCAACTATGGCTACACCTTC
TRBD2,TRBJ2-2,NA,14,TRBV29-1,CSVPSGTTTGELFF,TGCAGCGTCCCCTCCGGGACTACTACCGGGGAGCTGTTTTTT
NA,TRBJ2-1,NA,17,TRBV30,CAWKDRGGATSYNEQFF,TGTGCCTGGAAAGACAGAGGAGGGGCTACCTCCTACAATGAGCAGTTCTTC
TRBD2,TRBJ2-3,NA,17,TRBV5-6,CASSLATSGRNTDTQYF,TGTGCCAGCAGCTTGGCCACTAGCGGGAGGAACACAGATACGCAGTATTTT
NA,TRBJ2-7,NA,16,TRBV18,CASSPWGQVRSYEQYF,TGTGCCAGCTCACCTTGGGGGCAGGTACGCTCCTACGAGCAGTACTTC
NA,TRBJ1-1,NA,13,TRBV11-2,CASSFRGGTEAFF,TGTGCCAGCAGCTTCCGGGGAGGGACTGAAGCTTTCTTT
NA,TRBJ2-3,NA,14,TRBV6-5,CASSYGAGSDTQYF,TGTGCCAGCAGTTACGGGGCAGGGTCAGATACGCAGTATTTT
TRBD2,TRBJ2-1,NA,15,TRBV5-1,CASSSGLAGYNEQFF,TGCGCCAGCAGCTCTGGACTAGCGGGATACAATGAGCAGTTCTTC
NA,TRBJ2-2,NA,14,TRBV5-1,CASSRKEQRGELFF,TGCGCCAGCAGCCGAAAGGAACAGCGGGGGGAGCTGTTTTTT
TRBD1,TRBJ2-5,NA,14,TRBV18,CASSPQGDQETQYF,TGTGCCAGCTCACCGCAGGGGGACCAAGAGACCCAGTACTTC
NA,TRBJ2-1,NA,14,TRBV25-1,CASSEYRSGAEQFF,TGTGCCAGCAGTGAATATAGGTCCGGAGCTGAGCAGTTCTTC
NA,TRBJ2-7,NA,14,TRBV2,CASSVLALSYEQYF,TGTGCCAGCAGTGTCCTAGCTCTATCCTACGAGCAGTACTTC
TRBD1,TRBJ1-2,once,15,TRBV4-1,CASSTRQGINYGYTF,TGCGCCAGCAGCACTCGACAGGGTATCAACTATGGCTACACCTTC
TRBD1,TRBJ2-2,NA,14,TRBV2,CASGLDRDTGELFF,TGTGCCAGCGGCCTCGACAGGGACACCGGGGAGCTGTTTTTT
TRBD2,TRBJ2-7,NA,14,TRBV9,CASSSGTSGYEQYF,TGTGCCAGCAGCAGCGGTACTAGCGGCTACGAGCAGTACTTC